This T cell receptor (beta chain) was sequenced during a study of blood T cell repertoires in COVID-19. In the study overall: Both acute and convalescent COVID-19 samples were obtained from the United States, Italy and Spain.

The CDR3 extends over 15 amino acids. Germline lookup yields CDR1 SNHLY and CDR2 FYNNEI. J was trimmed by 4 bases and V by 3 bases; bases with no gene match: 3. Authors' data handling: Estimates of nucleated cell counts were drawn from the amplification of reference gene primers. Method: immunoSEQ multiplex PCR; TCRdb's copy keeps in-frame clones and lacks some. V and J calls and clone size follow that table, whereas D and trimming were derived from the DNA. Altogether some 180,000 clones are present, 80% to 90% being singletons, with the ten largest covering 9% to 15%. The receptor was derived from a woman older than 75 with COVID-19, enrolled during active disease. The sample was peripheral blood. The chain is built from TRBV2 and TRBJ1-3; TRBD1 aligns across 10 bases. CDR3 region: CASSDDRGPGNTIYF. As DNA, the CDR3 is TGTGCCAGCAGTGATGACAGGGGGCCGGGAAACACCATATATTTT.